Listed below are T cell receptor beta chains from one sample, sequenced in a study of technical replicates of blood from several donors. The method was immunoSEQ multiplex PCR; TCRdb's version includes in-frame clones alone and lacks a portion of them. Among about 75,000 clones, approximately 96% were seen once, and the ten largest hold roughly 0.17%. The source material was T cells isolated from PBMCs. These receptors were collected from a human donor in good health. Both conserved end residues are part of each CDR3. Each record gives: J gene, D gene, V gene, CDR3 DNA, CDR3 protein. A D gene is named only where the DNA matches it firmly.

TRBJ1-1 - TRBV6-1 TGTGCCAGCAGTGGCCGGTCCTCCGTCCGGGGGAACACTGAAGCTTTCTTT CASSGRSSVRGNTEAFF
TRBJ2-1 TRBD1 TRBV30 TGTGCCTGGAGTGTAACAGGGGGACTCTCCTACAATGAGCAGTTCTTC CAWSVTGGLSYNEQFF
TRBJ1-3 TRBD1 TRBV6-5 TGTGCCAGCAGTAGACAGGGGGCTTCGGGAAACACCATATATTTT CASSRQGASGNTIYF
TRBJ1-2 TRBD1 TRBV5-1 TGCGCCAGCAGCTCTGGGACAGGGCCAAACTATGGCTACACCTTC CASSSGTGPNYGYTF
TRBJ2-7 TRBD1 TRBV6-5 TGTGCCAGCAGATACGGGACAGGGATCTACGAGCAGTACTTC CASRYGTGIYEQYF
TRBJ1-2 - TRBV11-3 TGTGCCAGCAGCTTACGCGGCGGGTATGGCTACACCTTC CASSLRGGYGYTF
TRBJ2-2 TRBD2 TRBV2 TGTGCCAGCAGTGAACTAGCGGGGGCCGGGGAGCTGTTTTTT CASSELAGAGELFF
TRBJ1-5 TRBD1 TRBV4-1 TGCGCCAGCAGCCAGGTTAAGGGGGCAGGCAATCAGCCCCAGCATTTT CASSQVKGAGNQPQHF
TRBJ1-1 - TRBV2 TGTGCCAGCGATTGGACATTTGGCGGTGCTATGAACACTGAAGCTTTCTTT CASDWTFGGAMNTEAFF
TRBJ2-1 TRBD1 TRBV13 TGTGCCAGCAGCTTAGTTATTATGGGACAGGGGACCAATGAGCAGTTCTTC CASSLVIMGQGTNEQFF
TRBJ2-7 TRBD1 TRBV19 TGTGCCAGTAGTCCCGGACAGGCGCGTGTGAACGAGCAGTACTTC CASSPGQARVNEQYF
TRBJ2-5 TRBD1 TRBV29-1 TGCAGCGTTGATCGGGGGACAGGGGGCGTCAGGGCCCAGTACTTC CSVDRGTGGVRAQYF
TRBJ1-1 - TRBV30 TGTGCCTGGAGTGTACAGACCAACACTGAAGCTTTCTTT CAWSVQTNTEAFF
TRBJ2-7 - TRBV2 TGTGCCAGCAGTGTGTCCCCGAGCTCCTACGAGCAGTACTTC CASSVSPSSYEQYF
TRBJ2-1 TRBD2 TRBV27 TGTGCCAGCAGTTTATTCGTCCCGGGACTAGCGGGGGTCTCCTACAATGAGCAGTTCTTC CASSLFVPGLAGVSYNEQFF
TRBJ2-5 - TRBV5-1 TGCGCCAGCAGCTTAGCCCAAGAGACCCAGTACTTC CASSLAQETQYF
TRBJ2-3 - TRBV7-6 TGTGCCAGCAGCTTAGTGGGCAGGGGCTTCACAGATACGCAGTATTTT CASSLVGRGFTDTQYF
TRBJ1-6 TRBD1 TRBV6-1 TGTGCCAGCAGTAAAGAGGACAGGCGAGATTCACCCCTCCACTTT CASSKEDRRDSPLHF
TRBJ2-4 TRBD2 TRBV25-1 TGTGCCAGCAGTGTGGGTAGCGGGAGAAACATTCAGTACTTC CASSVGSGRNIQYF
TRBJ1-1 - TRBV9 TGTGCCAGCAGCGCGCAGGGGTTAGCTGAAGCTTTCTTT CASSAQGLAEAFF
TRBJ2-7 TRBD2 TRBV6-5 TGTGCCAGCAGTCATAGCGGGGGGCTCTACGAGCAGTACTTC CASSHSGGLYEQYF
TRBJ1-2 TRBD1 TRBV28 TGTGCCAGCAGTTTATCCGGGACAGGCCTTCGTGGCTACACCTTC CASSLSGTGLRGYTF